This T cell receptor beta chain was sequenced during a study of regulatory T cells in long-lasting Graves disease. Study observations and caveats: TRBV28 was favored in persistent disease, as were TRBJ1-2 and TRBJ2-5.

Time point: newly diagnosed GD, antithyroid drugs for less than 3 months. Isolated PBMC RNA provided the starting material for the TCR library. Relying on iRepertoire HTBI primers and Arm-PCR of CDR3 regions, the team built TCR beta libraries. Original handling: Identified segments across samples numbered more than 55 TRBV and roughly 15 TRBJ. TCRdb reprocessed the multiplex PCR reads via MiXCR and lists one record per CDR3 protein. These V and J calls rely on TCRdb rather than the paper's analysis. In the table there are around 400,000 distinct CDR3 sequences, about 14% of which are singletons. Looked up from germline, CDR1 is KGHDR and CDR2 is SFDVKD. This CDR3 contains 15 residues. With 9 bases clipped from V and 5 bases from J, the junction kept 12 bases outside the gene matches. In its sample, this clonotype was seen many times. What it recognizes is unknown.

The clonotype originates from a female donor with Graves disease. The source was peripheral blood mononuclear cells (PBMCs), collected at new diagnosis, from a patient treated with antithyroid drugs. The chain joins TRBV24-1 to TRBJ2-1; 7 bases line up with TRBD2. The CDR3 spells CATSGLPPEDNEQFF. CDR3 coding DNA: TGTGCCACCTCGGGACTACCCCCTGAGGACAATGAGCAGTTCTTC.